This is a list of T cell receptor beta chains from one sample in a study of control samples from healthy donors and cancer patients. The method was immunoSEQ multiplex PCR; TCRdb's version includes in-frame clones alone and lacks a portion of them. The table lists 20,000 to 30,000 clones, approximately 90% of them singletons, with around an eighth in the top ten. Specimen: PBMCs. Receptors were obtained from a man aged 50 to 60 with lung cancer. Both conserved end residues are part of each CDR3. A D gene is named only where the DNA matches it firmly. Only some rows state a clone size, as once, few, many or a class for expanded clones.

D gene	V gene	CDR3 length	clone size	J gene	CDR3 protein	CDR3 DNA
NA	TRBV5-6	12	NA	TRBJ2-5	CASSSAAETQYF	TGTGCCAGCAGCTCGGCCGCGGAGACCCAGTACTTC
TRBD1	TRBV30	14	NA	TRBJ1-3	CAWGGQDSGNTIYF	TGTGCCTGGGGGGGACAGGACTCTGGAAACACCATATATTTT
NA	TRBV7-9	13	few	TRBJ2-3	CASSLASGDTQYF	TGTGCCAGCAGCTTAGCGAGCGGAGATACGCAGTATTTT
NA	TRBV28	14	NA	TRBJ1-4	CASSLYTGHEKLFF	TGTGCCAGCAGTTTATATACGGGACACGAAAAACTGTTTTTT
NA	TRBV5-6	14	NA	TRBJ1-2	CASSLEWRGVGYTF	TGTGCCAGCAGCTTAGAATGGAGGGGTGTGGGCTACACCTTC
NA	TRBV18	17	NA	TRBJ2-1	CASSPPFAGTQNNEQFF	TGTGCCAGCTCACCACCATTCGCCGGGACACAGAACAATGAGCAGTTCTTC
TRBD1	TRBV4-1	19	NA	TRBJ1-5	CASSQANPRDRGLVQPQHF	TGCGCCAGCAGCCAAGCTAACCCCCGGGACAGGGGATTAGTTCAGCCCCAGCATTTT
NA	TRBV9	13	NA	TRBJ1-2	CASSVGWDYGYTF	TGTGCCAGCAGCGTAGGCTGGGACTATGGCTACACCTTC
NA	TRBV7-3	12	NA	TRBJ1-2	CASSLWVGGYTF	TGTGCCAGCAGCTTATGGGTGGGTGGCTACACCTTC
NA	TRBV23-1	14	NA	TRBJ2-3	CASSQSEGTDTQYF	TGCGCCAGCAGTCAATCGGAAGGCACAGATACGCAGTATTTT
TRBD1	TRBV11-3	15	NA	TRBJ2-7	CASSPKDRGPYEQYF	TGTGCCAGCAGCCCGAAGGACAGGGGGCCCTACGAGCAGTACTTC
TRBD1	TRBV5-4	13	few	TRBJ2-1	CASSWDRNNEQFF	TGTGCCAGCAGCTGGGACAGAAACAATGAGCAGTTCTTC
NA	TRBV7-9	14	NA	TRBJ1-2	CASNQGSASYGYTF	TGTGCCAGCAACCAGGGGTCCGCATCCTATGGCTACACCTTC
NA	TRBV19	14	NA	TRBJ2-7	CASSVSLTSGEQYF	TGTGCCAGTAGTGTCTCCCTCACCTCTGGCGAGCAGTACTTC
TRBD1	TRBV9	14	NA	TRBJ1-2	CASGETGDVYGYTF	TGTGCCAGCGGCGAAACAGGGGATGTCTATGGCTACACCTTC
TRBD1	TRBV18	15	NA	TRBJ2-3	CASSPRDRVTDTQYF	TGTGCCAGCTCACCACGGGACAGGGTCACAGATACGCAGTATTTT
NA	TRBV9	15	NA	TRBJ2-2	CASSVAIGNTGELFF	TGTGCCAGCAGCGTAGCTATAGGGAACACCGGGGAGCTGTTTTTT
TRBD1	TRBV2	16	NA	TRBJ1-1	CASSYDRVSASPRAFF	TGTGCCAGCAGTTACGACAGGGTATCCGCGTCCCCCCGAGCTTTCTTT
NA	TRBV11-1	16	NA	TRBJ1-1	CASSDGPGVGWTEAFF	TGTGCCAGCAGCGACGGGCCGGGAGTCGGTTGGACTGAAGCTTTCTTT
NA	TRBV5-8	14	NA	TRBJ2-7	CASSLGQATYEQYF	TGTGCCAGCAGCTTGGGACAGGCAACCTACGAGCAGTACTTC
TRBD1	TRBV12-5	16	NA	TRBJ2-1	CASGLTMQGDGDEQFF	TGTGCTAGTGGTTTGACTATGCAGGGGGATGGCGATGAGCAGTTCTTC
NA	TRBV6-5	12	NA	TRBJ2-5	CASSRGGGTQYF	TGTGCCAGCAGCCGCGGTGGTGGGACCCAGTACTTC
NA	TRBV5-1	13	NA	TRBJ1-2	CASTPLKGEGYTF	TGCGCCAGCACTCCTTTGAAAGGAGAAGGCTACACCTTC
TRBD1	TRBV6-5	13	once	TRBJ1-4	CASRTGGNEKLFF	TGTGCCAGCCGGACAGGGGGGAATGAAAAACTGTTTTTT
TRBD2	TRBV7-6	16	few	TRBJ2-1	CASSLSTGGAHDEQFF	TGTGCCAGCAGCTTATCGACGGGGGGGGCCCACGATGAGCAGTTCTTC
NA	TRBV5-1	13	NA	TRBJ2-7	CASSPGVGHEQYF	TGCGCCAGCAGCCCAGGGGTTGGGCACGAGCAGTACTTC
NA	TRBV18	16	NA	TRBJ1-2	CASSPTAQGGNYGYTF	TGTGCCAGCTCACCAACCGCACAGGGAGGTAACTATGGCTACACCTTC
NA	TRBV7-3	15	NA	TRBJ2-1	CASSLMGVAGQEQFF	TGTGCCAGCAGCTTAATGGGGGTGGCAGGGCAAGAGCAGTTCTTC
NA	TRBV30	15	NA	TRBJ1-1	CAWRPGHWVNTEAFF	TGTGCCTGGAGGCCAGGGCATTGGGTGAACACTGAAGCTTTCTTT